This T cell receptor (beta chain) was retrieved from a study of cytomegalovirus exposure and HLA in healthy donors. Study outcomes and limitations: Equally common other TCR beta chains were less clonally expanded than HLA-associated ones, a later analysis found. The study designated fewer than 200 TCR beta chains cytomegalovirus-associated.

The J segment lost 5 bases and the V segment lost 5 bases, leaving 8 bases of the junction unmatched. The germline CDR1 and CDR2 sequences are SGHAT and FQNNGV. The CDR3 length is 15 residues. Turning to this clone: Its antigen is undetermined.

PCR amplification relied on 60 Vbeta primers (plus 13 Jbeta primers). TCRdb keeps only in-frame clones here, not all; method: immunoSEQ multiplex PCR. The sample has over 150,000 clones, more than 75% seen once. The chain recombines TRBV11-2 with TRBJ1-5, with 8 bases lining up with TRBD1. This TCR came from a man aged 30 to 45 in good health and CMV-seropositive. Sequenced material: PBMCs. CDR3 sequence: CASSRTGKGDQPQHF. CDR3 bases: TGTGCCAGCAGCAGGACAGGGAAGGGCGATCAGCCCCAGCATTTT.